This T cell receptor beta chain derives from a study of CD8 T cells in ankylosing spondylitis. This clonotype was picked up one time. V dropped 0 bases and J dropped 6 bases, with 8 bases sitting between them. The CDR3 has 14 residues. Per germline, CDR1 LGHNA and CDR2 YNFKEQ. TCRdb independently ran MiXCR on the 5' RACE reads; one entry per CDR3 protein. In the table there are roughly 200,000 distinct CDR3 sequences, 20% to 30% of which are singletons. The chain links TRBV4-2 to TRBJ1-4, with D perhaps TRBD1 (6 bases). The TCR originated in a male donor with ankylosing spondylitis or in good health (not recorded which). Sequencing was performed on blood, either unsorted or a sorted T cell fraction (not recorded which). The CDR3 region has the DNA TGTGCCAGCAGCCAAGAACAGGGTGATGAAAAACTGTTTTTT. Its protein is CASSQEQGDEKLFF.